This T cell receptor beta chain was sequenced for a study of cytomegalovirus exposure and HLA in healthy donors. Study-level background: A prior study identified 110 million or so unique TCR beta sequences from roughly 170 million T cells.

PCR employed 60 Vbeta and 13 Jbeta primers. The data were produced by immunoSEQ multiplex PCR, yet TCRdb's version contains in-frame clones alone and is incomplete. The sample records hundreds of thousands of clones, roughly 79% being singletons. The CDR3 totals 18 residues. Deletions cut 5 bases from V and 4 bases from J, with 25 bases between. Germline V gene sequence: CDR1 KGHSH, CDR2 LQKENI. Study-wide results and caveats: Most of the CMV-associated TCR beta chains (in a later analysis) appeared to be HLA-restricted.

For this clone: The target antigen is unknown.

Material for sequencing was PBMCs. The TCR comes from a middle-aged woman in good health and CMV-seronegative. V and J are TRBV18 and TRBJ2-3; tentatively, D is TRBD1 (5 bases). The CDR3 DNA follows: TGTGCCAGCTCAAGGAATAGAGCTAACGCAGGGCTCCCAGATACGCAGTATTTT. This gives the protein CASSRNRANAGLPDTQYF.